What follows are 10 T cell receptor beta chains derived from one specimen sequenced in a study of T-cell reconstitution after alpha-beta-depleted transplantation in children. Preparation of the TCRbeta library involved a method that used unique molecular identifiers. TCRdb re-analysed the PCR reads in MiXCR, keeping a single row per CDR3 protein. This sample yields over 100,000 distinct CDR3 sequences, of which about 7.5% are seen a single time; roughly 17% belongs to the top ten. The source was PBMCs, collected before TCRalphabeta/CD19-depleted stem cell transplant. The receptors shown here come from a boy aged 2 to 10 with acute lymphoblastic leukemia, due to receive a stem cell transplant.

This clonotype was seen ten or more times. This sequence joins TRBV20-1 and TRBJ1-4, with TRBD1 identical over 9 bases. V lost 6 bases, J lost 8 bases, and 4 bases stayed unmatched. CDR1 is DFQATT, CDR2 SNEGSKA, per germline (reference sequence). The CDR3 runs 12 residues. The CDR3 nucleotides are TGCAGTGCCGGGACAGGGAAAGAAAAACTGTTTTTT. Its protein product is CSAGTGKEKLFF.

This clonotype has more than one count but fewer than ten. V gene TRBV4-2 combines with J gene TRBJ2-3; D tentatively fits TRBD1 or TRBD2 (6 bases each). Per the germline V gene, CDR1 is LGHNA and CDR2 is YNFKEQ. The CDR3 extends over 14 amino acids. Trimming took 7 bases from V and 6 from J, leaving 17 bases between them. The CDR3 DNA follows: TGTGCCAGCAACGTAGGGGGGCCGGAGGATACGCAGTATTTT. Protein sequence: CASNVGGPEDTQYF.

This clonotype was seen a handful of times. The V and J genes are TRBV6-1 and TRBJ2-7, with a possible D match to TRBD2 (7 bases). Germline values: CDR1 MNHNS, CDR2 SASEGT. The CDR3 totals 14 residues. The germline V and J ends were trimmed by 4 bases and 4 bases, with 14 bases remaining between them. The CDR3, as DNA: TGTGCCAGCAGTGCTAGCGGACAGCTTTACGAGCAGTACTTC. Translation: CASSASGQLYEQYF.

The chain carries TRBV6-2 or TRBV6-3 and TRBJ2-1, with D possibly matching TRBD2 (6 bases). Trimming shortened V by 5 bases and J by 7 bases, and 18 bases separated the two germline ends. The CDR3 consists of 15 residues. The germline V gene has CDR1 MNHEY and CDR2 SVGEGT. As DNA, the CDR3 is TGTGCCAGCAGTATCCAAGACCCTGCGGGGAATGAGCAGTTCTTC. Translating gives CASSIQDPAGNEQFF.

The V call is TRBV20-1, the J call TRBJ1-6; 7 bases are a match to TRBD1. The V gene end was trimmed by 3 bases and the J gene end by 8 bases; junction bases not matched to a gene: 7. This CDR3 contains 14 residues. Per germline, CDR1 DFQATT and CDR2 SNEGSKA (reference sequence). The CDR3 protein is CSASWRTGYSPLHF. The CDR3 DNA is TGCAGTGCTAGTTGGCGGACAGGCTATTCACCCCTCCACTTT.

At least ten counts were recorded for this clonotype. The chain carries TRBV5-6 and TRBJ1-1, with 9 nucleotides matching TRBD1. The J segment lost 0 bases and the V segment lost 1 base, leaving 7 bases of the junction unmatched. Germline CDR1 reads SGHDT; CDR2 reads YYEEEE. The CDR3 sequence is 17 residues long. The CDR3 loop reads CASSLPNRGPMNTEAFF. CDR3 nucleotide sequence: TGTGCCAGCAGCTTGCCGAACAGGGGGCCCATGAACACTGAAGCTTTCTTT.

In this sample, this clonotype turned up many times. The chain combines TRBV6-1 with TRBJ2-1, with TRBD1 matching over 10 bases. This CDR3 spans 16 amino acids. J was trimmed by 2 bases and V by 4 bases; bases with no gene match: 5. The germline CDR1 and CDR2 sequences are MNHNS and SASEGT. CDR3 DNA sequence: TGTGCCAGCAGTGTGGCCGGGACAGGGGCCTACAATGAGCAGTTCTTC. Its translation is CASSVAGTGAYNEQFF.

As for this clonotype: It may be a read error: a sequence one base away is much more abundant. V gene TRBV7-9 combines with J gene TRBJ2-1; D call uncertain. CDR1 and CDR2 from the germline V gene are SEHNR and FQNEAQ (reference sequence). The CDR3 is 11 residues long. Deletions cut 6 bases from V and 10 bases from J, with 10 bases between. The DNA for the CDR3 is TGTGCCAGCAGATATATAATGGAGCAGTTCTTC. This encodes CASRYIMEQFF. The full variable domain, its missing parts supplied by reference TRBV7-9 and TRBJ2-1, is DTGVSQNPRHKITKRGQNVTFRCDPISEHNRLYWYRQTLGQGPEFLTYFQNEAQLEKSRLLSDRFSAERPKGSFSTLEIQRTEQGDSAMYLCASRYIMEQFFGPGTRLTVL.

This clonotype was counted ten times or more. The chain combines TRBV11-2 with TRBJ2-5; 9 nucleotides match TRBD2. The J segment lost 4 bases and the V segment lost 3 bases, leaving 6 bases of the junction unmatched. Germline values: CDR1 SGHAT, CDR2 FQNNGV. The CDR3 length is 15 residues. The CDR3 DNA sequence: TGTGCCAGCAGCTTCGGGACTAGCAGCCTAGAGACCCAGTACTTC. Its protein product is CASSFGTSSLETQYF.

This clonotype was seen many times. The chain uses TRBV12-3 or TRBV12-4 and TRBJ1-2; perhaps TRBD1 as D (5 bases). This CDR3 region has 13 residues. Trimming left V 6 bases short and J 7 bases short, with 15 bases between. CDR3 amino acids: CASSPGGGTGYTF. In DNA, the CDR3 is TGTGCCAGCAGCCCCGGCGGGGGGACTGGCTACACCTTC.